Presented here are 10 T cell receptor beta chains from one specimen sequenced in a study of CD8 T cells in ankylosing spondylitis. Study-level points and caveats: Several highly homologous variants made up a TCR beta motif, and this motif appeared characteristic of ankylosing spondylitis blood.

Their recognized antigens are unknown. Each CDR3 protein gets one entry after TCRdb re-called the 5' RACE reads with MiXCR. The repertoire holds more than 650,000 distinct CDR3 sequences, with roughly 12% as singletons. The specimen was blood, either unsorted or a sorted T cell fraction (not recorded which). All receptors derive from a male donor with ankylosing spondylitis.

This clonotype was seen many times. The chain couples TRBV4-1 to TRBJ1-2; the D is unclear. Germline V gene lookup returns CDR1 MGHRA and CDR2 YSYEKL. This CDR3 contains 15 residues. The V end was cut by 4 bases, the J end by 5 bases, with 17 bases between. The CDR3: CASSPEVTRYYGYTF. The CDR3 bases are TGCGCCAGCAGCCCGGAGGTCACCCGTTATTATGGCTACACCTTC.

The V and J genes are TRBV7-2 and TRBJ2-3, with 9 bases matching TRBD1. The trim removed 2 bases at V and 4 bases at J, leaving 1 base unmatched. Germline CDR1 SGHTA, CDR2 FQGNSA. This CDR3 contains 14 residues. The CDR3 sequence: CASSLHRGPDTQYF. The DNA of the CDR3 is TGTGCCAGCAGCTTACACAGGGGGCCAGATACGCAGTATTTT.

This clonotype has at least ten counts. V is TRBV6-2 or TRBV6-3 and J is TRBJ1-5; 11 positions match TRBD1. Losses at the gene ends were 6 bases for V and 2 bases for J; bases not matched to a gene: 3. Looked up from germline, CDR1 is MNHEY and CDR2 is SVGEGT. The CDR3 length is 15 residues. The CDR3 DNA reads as TGTGCCAGCAGCTCGGGACAGGGGGGCAATCAGCCCCAGCATTTT. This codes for CASSSGQGGNQPQHF.

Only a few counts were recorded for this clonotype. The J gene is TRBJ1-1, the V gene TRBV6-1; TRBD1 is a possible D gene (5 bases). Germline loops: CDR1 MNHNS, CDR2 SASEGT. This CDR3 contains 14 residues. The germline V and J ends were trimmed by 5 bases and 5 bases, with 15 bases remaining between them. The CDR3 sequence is CASSPGLTATEAFF. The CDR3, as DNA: TGTGCCAGCAGTCCAGGGCTTACTGCAACTGAAGCTTTCTTT.

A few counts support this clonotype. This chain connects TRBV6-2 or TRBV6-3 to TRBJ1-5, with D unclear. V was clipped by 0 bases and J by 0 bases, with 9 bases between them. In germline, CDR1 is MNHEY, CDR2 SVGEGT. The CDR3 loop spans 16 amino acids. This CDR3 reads CASSYSNAYSNQPQHF. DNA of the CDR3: TGTGCCAGCAGTTACTCAAACGCATATAGCAATCAGCCCCAGCATTTT.

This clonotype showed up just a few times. The CDR3 here is CSARARYRGRDNEQFF. CDR3 sequence (DNA): TGCAGTGCTAGAGCACGTTATAGAGGACGGGACAATGAGCAGTTCTTC. The chain has TRBV20-1 and TRBJ2-1; the D is unclear. CDR1 and CDR2 (germline): DFQATT, SNEGSKA (reference sequence). This CDR3 is 16 amino acids long. V dropped 1 base and J dropped 5 bases, with 18 bases sitting between them.

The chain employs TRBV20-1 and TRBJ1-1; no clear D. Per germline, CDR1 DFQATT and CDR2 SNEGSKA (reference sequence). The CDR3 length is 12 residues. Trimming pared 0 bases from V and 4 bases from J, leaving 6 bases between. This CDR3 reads CSAREIPTEAFF. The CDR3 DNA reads TGCAGTGCTAGAGAAATCCCCACTGAAGCTTTCTTT.

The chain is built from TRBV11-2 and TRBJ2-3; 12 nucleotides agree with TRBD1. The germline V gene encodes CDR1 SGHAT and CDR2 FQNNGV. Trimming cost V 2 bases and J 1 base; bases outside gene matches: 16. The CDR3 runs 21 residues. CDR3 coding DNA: TGTGCCAGCAGCTTATACCCCCCGATCGGGACAGGGGGCATCGGCACAGATACGCAGTATTTT. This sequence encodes CASSLYPPIGTGGIGTDTQYF.

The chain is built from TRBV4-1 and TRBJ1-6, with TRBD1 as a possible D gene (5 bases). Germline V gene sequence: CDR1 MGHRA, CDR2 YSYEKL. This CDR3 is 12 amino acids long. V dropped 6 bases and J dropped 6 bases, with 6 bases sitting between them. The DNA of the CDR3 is TGCGCCAGCAGGGGGACTAATTCACCCCTCCACTTT. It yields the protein CASRGTNSPLHF.

CDR3: CASRPTRTRSTDTQYF. For the CDR3, the DNA is TGTGCCAGCAGGCCGACCCGGACTAGGAGCACAGATACGCAGTATTTT. The rearrangement joins TRBV11-2 to TRBJ2-3; 7 nucleotides line up with TRBD2. Looked up from germline, CDR1 is SGHAT and CDR2 is FQNNGV. J lost 0 bases, V lost 6 bases, and 9 bases had no gene match. The CDR3 extends over 16 amino acids. The whole variable domain, filled in from reference TRBV11-2 and TRBJ2-3, reads EAGVAQSPRYKIIEKRQSVAFWCNPISGHATLYWYQQILGQGPKLLIQFQNNGVVDDSQLPKDRFSAERLKGVDSTLKIQPAKLEDSAVYLCASRPTRTRSTDTQYFGPGTRLTVL.